Below, one TCR beta chain is given with its context. This sample is part of a study of shared clonotypes between healthy human individuals. The method was immunoSEQ multiplex PCR; TCRdb's version includes in-frame clones alone and lacks a portion of them. The table has roughly 2.5 million clones, around nine tenths seen once. There are 11 residues in the CDR3. In germline, CDR1 is SGHAT, CDR2 FQNNGV. Trimming took 6 bases from V and 5 from J, leaving 7 bases between them. V and J are TRBV11-2 and TRBJ1-1, with no clear D. Sequencing was carried out using naive CD4+ T cells sorted from blood. Subset reported: CD45RA+ positively selected. This clonotype was sampled from a man aged 18 to 30 in good health. CDR3 nucleotides: TGTGCCAGCAGGGAGGGTACTGAAGCTTTCTTT. This translates into CASREGTEAFF. The variable domain in full, completed from reference TRBV11-2 and TRBJ1-1, reads EAGVAQSPRYKIIEKRQSVAFWCNPISGHATLYWYQQILGQGPKLLIQFQNNGVVDDSQLPKDRFSAERLKGVDSTLKIQPAKLEDSAVYLCASREGTEAFFGQGTRLTVV.